A single sample is the source of the 27 T cell receptor beta chains below, sequenced in a study of blood T cell repertoires in COVID-19. Libraries were prepared by immunoSEQ multiplex PCR; TCRdb keeps only in-frame clonotypes and omits some of them. Of tens of thousands of clones in the sample, roughly 86% were seen once. Sequencing input: peripheral blood. The receptor set was obtained from a woman aged 60-70 years with acute or convalescent COVID-19.

A single count supports this clone. J is TRBJ2-7 and V is TRBV28, with D perhaps TRBD1 (6 bases). The germline CDR1 and CDR2 sequences are MDHEN and SYDVKM. This CDR3 comprises 12 residues. V was clipped by 4 bases and J by 9 bases, with 13 bases between them. CDR3 DNA sequence: TGTGCCAGCAGTTCGAACAGGGAGAGGCAGTACTTC. The encoded protein is CASSSNRERQYF.

J is TRBJ1-4 and V is TRBV7-2, with 11 bases aligning to TRBD1. Trimming at V came to 1 base and at J to 7 bases, leaving 5 bases not matched to a gene. CDR3 length: 16 amino acids. Germline lookup yields CDR1 SGHTA and CDR2 FQGNSA. CDR3 sequence: CASSLGTGGAGEKLFF. The CDR3 region has the DNA TGTGCCAGCAGCTTAGGGACAGGGGGCGCGGGTGAAAAACTGTTTTTT.

The chain recombines TRBV10-3 with TRBJ2-2; D may be TRBD1 (7 bases). Trimming left V 0 bases short and J 3 bases short, with 14 bases between. The CDR3 has 17 amino acids. The germline gives CDR1 ENHRY, CDR2 SYGVKD. The CDR3 region has the DNA TGTGCCATCAGTGAGTCAGGAGGGACAGATTACACCGGGGAGCTGTTTTTT. Residues: CAISESGGTDYTGELFF.

The chain combines TRBV14 with TRBJ2-1; 9 positions agree with TRBD2. Germline CDR1 reads SGHDN; CDR2 reads FVKESK. The CDR3 extends over 15 amino acids. J gave up 9 bases and V 6 bases, and 12 bases lay outside the gene matches. In DNA form, the CDR3 reads TGTGCCAGCAGGGCGGGAGGGCTTAGTCCTATTGAGCAGTTCTTC. Protein sequence: CASRAGGLSPIEQFF.

This chain uses TRBV6-5 with TRBJ2-4; 10 bases are a match to TRBD1. The CDR3 is 14 residues long. The V gene's germline CDR1 is MNHEY and CDR2 SVGAGI. Trimming removed 5 bases from V and 7 bases from J; junction bases left unmatched: 5. Here the CDR3 DNA reads TGTGCCAGCAGTCGAGACAGGGGGCGTAACATTCAGTACTTC. Translating it yields CASSRDRGRNIQYF.

This chain connects TRBV6-5 to TRBJ1-1; D is perhaps TRBD1 (6 bases). Germline V lookup: CDR1 MNHEY, CDR2 SVGAGI. The CDR3 consists of 12 residues. V lost 3 bases, J lost 9 bases, and 11 bases lay in between. The DNA of the CDR3 is TGTGCCAGCAGTTATGACAGGCGGAAAGCTTTCTTT. Translating gives CASSYDRRKAFF.

V gene TRBV9 combines with J gene TRBJ2-3; 9 nucleotides agree with TRBD2. The CDR3 consists of 16 residues. Germline V gene sequence: CDR1 SGDLS, CDR2 YYNGEE. J gave up 2 bases and V 5 bases, and 9 bases lay outside the gene matches. The CDR3 reads CASSTRTSDYTDTQYF. The CDR3 nucleotides read TGTGCCAGCAGTACCCGGACTAGCGACTACACAGATACGCAGTATTTT.

The rearrangement joins TRBV6-6 to TRBJ1-2, with 8 bases fitting TRBD1. Per germline, CDR1 MNHNY and CDR2 SVGAGI (reference sequence). J lost 4 bases, V lost 2 bases, and 6 bases had no gene match. The CDR3 sequence is 15 residues long. CDR3 coding DNA: TGTGCCAGCAGTTACGGGACAGGAAACATCTATGGCTACACCTTC. This encodes CASSYGTGNIYGYTF.

J is TRBJ1-4 and V is TRBV5-1; TRBD1 aligns across 8 bases. V was clipped by 4 bases and J by 8 bases; unmatched bases: 10. Germline loops: CDR1 SGHRS, CDR2 YFSETQ. The CDR3 is made up of 15 amino acids. The CDR3 coding sequence is TGCGCCAGCAGCACCGGACAGGGTGAAAGCGAAAAACTGTTTTTT. Protein product: CASSTGQGESEKLFF. The whole variable domain, remainder taken from reference TRBV5-1 and TRBJ1-4, is KAGVTQTPRYLIKTRGQQVTLSCSPISGHRSVSWYQQTPGQGLQFLFEYFSETQRNKGNFPGRFSGRQFSNSRSEMNVSTLELGDSALYLCASSTGQGESEKLFFGSGTQLSVL.

The gene calls are TRBV7-2 and TRBJ1-5; D is uncertain. V was cut by 1 base and J by 4 bases, with 11 bases left in between. This CDR3 comprises 15 residues. Germline V gene data show CDR1 as SGHTA and CDR2 as FQGNSA. CDR3 nucleotides: TGTGCCAGCAGCTTAGTTTCCGGGGAAAATCAGCCCCAGCATTTT. The encoded protein is CASSLVSGENQPQHF.

The CDR3 sequence is CASSFNEGRGSEQFF. The DNA for the CDR3 is TGTGCCAGCAGTTTTAATGAGGGGAGGGGTAGTGAGCAGTTCTTC. The chain joins TRBV28 to TRBJ2-1, with 7 nucleotides matching TRBD2. After removal of 3 bases from V and 9 bases from J, the junction contained 11 bases not matched to a gene. Germline V lookup: CDR1 MDHEN, CDR2 SYDVKM. This CDR3 has 15 amino acids.

The chain recombines TRBV5-6 with TRBJ1-6; 7 positions agree with TRBD1. The V gene's germline CDR1 is SGHDT and CDR2 YYEEEE. V shed 4 bases and J 9 bases; nucleotides not matched to a gene: 13. This CDR3 is 16 amino acids long. Here the CDR3 reads CASSKIQGLQSSPLHF. The CDR3 DNA reads TGTGCCAGCAGCAAAATACAGGGGTTGCAGAGTTCACCCCTCCACTTT.

The chain links TRBV29-1 to TRBJ1-1; D ambiguous. The CDR3 is 12 amino acids. In germline, CDR1 is SQVTM, CDR2 ANQGSEA. V was shortened by 5 bases and J by 1 base, with 8 bases between the two germline ends. The CDR3 nucleotides are TGCAGCGTTTACAGAGAGAACACTGAAGCTTTCTTT. Protein sequence: CSVYRENTEAFF. The whole variable domain, remainder taken from reference TRBV29-1 and TRBJ1-1, is SAVISQKPSRDICQRGTSLTIQCQVDSQVTMMFWYRQQPGQSLTLIATANQGSEATYESGFVIDKFPISRPNLTFSTLTVSNMSPEDSSIYLCSVYRENTEAFFGQGTRLTVV.

The V gene is TRBV18, the J gene TRBJ1-4; TRBD1 might be the D (6 bases). Germline lookup yields CDR1 KGHSH and CDR2 LQKENI. The CDR3 extends over 16 amino acids. Trimming pared 3 bases from V and 6 bases from J, leaving 17 bases between. The CDR3 loop is CASSPPGQPIYEKLFF. In DNA form, the CDR3 reads TGTGCCAGCTCACCTCCCGGACAGCCTATATATGAAAAACTGTTTTTT.

This chain joins TRBV6-6 and TRBJ2-2, with D possibly being TRBD2 (6 bases). Trimming cost V 7 bases and J 2 bases, with 14 bases left between them. The CDR3 has 15 amino acids. Germline V gene lookup returns CDR1 MNHNY and CDR2 SVGAGI (reference sequence). The CDR3 bases are TGTGCCAGCACCCCCGGGGGAACTAACACCGGGGAGCTGTTTTTT. It codes for CASTPGGTNTGELFF.

The chain recombines TRBV6-2 or TRBV6-3 with TRBJ2-4; no clear D. Germline loops: CDR1 MNHEY, CDR2 SVGEGT. Trimming pared 4 bases from V and 4 bases from J, leaving 8 bases between. This CDR3 comprises 13 residues. CDR3 DNA: TGTGCCAGCAGTTTTACTACAAAAAACATTCAGTACTTC. It specifies CASSFTTKNIQYF.

The chain has TRBV6-1 and TRBJ2-7; perhaps TRBD2 as D (6 bases). Germline-derived CDR1 and CDR2 are MNHNS and SASEGT. V lost 0 bases, J lost 3 bases, and 12 bases lay in between. This CDR3 is built from 15 residues. CDR3 loop: CASSEAPGSGYEQYF. The CDR3 nucleotides are TGTGCCAGCAGTGAAGCGCCCGGGAGTGGCTACGAGCAGTACTTC.

The gene calls are TRBV30 and TRBJ1-2, with 8 nucleotides matching TRBD1. The germline V gene encodes CDR1 GTSNPN and CDR2 SVGIG (reference sequence). This CDR3 spans 15 amino acids. J was trimmed by 6 bases and V by 7 bases; bases with no gene match: 16. The CDR3: CAFPSGGARLNGYTF. In DNA, the CDR3 is TGTGCCTTTCCTTCAGGGGGCGCACGGCTGAATGGCTACACCTTC.

The V call is TRBV30, the J call TRBJ2-5; TRBD1 is a possible D gene (5 bases). Trimming pared 0 bases from V and 0 bases from J, leaving 5 bases between. The CDR3 is 13 residues long. The germline V gene has CDR1 GTSNPN and CDR2 SVGIG (reference sequence). The CDR3 nucleotides are TGTGCCTGGAGTGTAGGGGACCAAGAGACCCAGTACTTC. Protein: CAWSVGDQETQYF. Based on the CDR3 plus reference TRBV30 and TRBJ2-5, the full variable domain is SQTIHQWPATLVQPVGSPLSLECTVEGTSNPNLYWYRQAAGRGLQLLFYSVGIGQISSEVPQNLSASRPQDRQFILSSKKLLLSDSGFYLCAWSVGDQETQYFGPGTRLLVL.

The gene calls are TRBV6-5 and TRBJ1-1; D uncertain. Germline V gene sequence: CDR1 MNHEY, CDR2 SVGAGI. The CDR3 extends over 13 amino acids. V lost 4 bases, J lost 4 bases, and 10 bases lay in between. The CDR3 sequence is CASSFRAGTEAFF. CDR3 nucleotide sequence: TGTGCCAGCAGTTTCCGGGCGGGCACTGAAGCTTTCTTT.

This chain uses TRBV7-9 with TRBJ2-7; TRBD1 might be the D (5 bases). Trimming cost V 5 bases and J 4 bases, with 15 bases left between them. CDR3 length: 14 amino acids. CDR1 and CDR2 (germline): SEHNR, FQNEAQ (reference sequence). The CDR3 bases are TGTGCCAGCAGCCCGACATTAGGGGCTTACGAGCAGTACTTC. Its protein product is CASSPTLGAYEQYF.

This chain uses TRBV5-1 with TRBJ2-2, with D possibly TRBD1 on 5 matching bases. The germline V gene has CDR1 SGHRS and CDR2 YFSETQ. The CDR3 covers 14 residues. Trimming shortened V by 6 bases and J by 0 bases, and 9 bases separated the two germline ends. The CDR3 region is CASKRGSNTGELFF. CDR3 nucleotides: TGCGCCAGCAAAAGGGGATCGAACACCGGGGAGCTGTTTTTT.

J is TRBJ1-1 and V is TRBV5-4; D gene uncertain. CDR1 and CDR2 from the germline V gene are SGHNT and YYREEE (reference sequence). CDR3 length: 14 residues. Trimming took 5 bases from V and 5 from J, leaving 16 bases between them. The CDR3 sequence is CASSPPGIRTEAFF. CDR3 bases: TGTGCCAGCAGTCCCCCCGGGATCCGTACTGAAGCTTTCTTT.

The sample holds a few counts of this clone. The rearrangement uses TRBV19 and TRBJ1-6; possible D gene TRBD1, 6 bases. V lost 7 bases, J lost 5 bases, and 15 bases lay in between. The CDR3 is 15 amino acids. CDR1 is LNHDA, CDR2 SQIVND, per germline (reference sequence). CDR3 coding DNA: TGTGCCAGTACCTCGAGGGGGTTCGATAATTCACCCCTCCACTTT. Amino acids: CASTSRGFDNSPLHF. Supplemented by reference TRBV19 and TRBJ1-6, the full variable domain reads DGGITQSPKYLFRKEGQNVTLSCEQNLNHDAMYWYRQDPGQGLRLIYYSQIVNDFQKGDIAEGYSVSREKKESFPLTVTSAQKNPTAFYLCASTSRGFDNSPLHFGNGTRLTVT.

This rearrangement joins TRBV4-3 to TRBJ1-4; 9 positions match TRBD1. CDR1 and CDR2 from the germline V gene are LGHNA and YSLEER. V lost 0 bases and J lost 1; bases outside the gene matches: 12. CDR3 length: 20 residues. The DNA for the CDR3 is TGCGCCAGCAGCCAAGAAGTACTCGGGACAGGGAGGGTAACTAATGAAAAACTGTTTTTT. Its translation is CASSQEVLGTGRVTNEKLFF.

The J gene is TRBJ1-3, the V gene TRBV25-1; D perhaps matches TRBD1 (5 bases). Deletions cut 0 bases from V and 4 bases from J, with 19 bases between. Germline V gives CDR1 MGHDK, CDR2 SYGVNS. This CDR3 region has 18 residues. CDR3 sequence: CASSEYPEMGGGGNTIYF. Here the CDR3 DNA reads TGTGCCAGCAGTGAATACCCCGAAATGGGGGGAGGAGGAAACACCATATATTTT.

This chain uses TRBV7-9 with TRBJ2-5, with TRBD1 identical over 8 bases. The junction had 1 base not matched to a gene; V was cut back by 6 bases and J by 4 bases. The CDR3 contains 12 residues. The germline CDR1 and CDR2 sequences are SEHNR and FQNEAQ (reference sequence). CDR3 in DNA: TGTGCCAGCAGGACAGGGGTAGAGACCCAGTACTTC. This encodes CASRTGVETQYF.